This T cell receptor (beta chain) appears in the sequencing data of a study of blood T cell repertoires in COVID-19. As for the study in general: The samples span acute and convalescent COVID-19 from the United States, Italy and Spain. T cells, B-cell-depleted T cells, or PBMCs supplied cDNA or gDNA.

Per the original methods: Reference gene primer amplification yielded estimated nucleated cell counts. Profiling relied on immunoSEQ multiplex PCR, and the TCRdb table lists in-frame clones only, not all of them. V, J and clone size are those of that table, while D and trimming were read from the DNA. The repertoire consists of around 130,000 clones, with 82% occurring once and the leading ten covering 4% to 5.5%. The sample holds a few counts of this clone. This clonotype originated in a woman aged 70-85 years with acute or convalescent COVID-19. The sequencing sample was made of peripheral blood.

The CDR3 DNA follows: TGTGCCAGCAGTTTATGGGGCCAGGGCAATCAGCCCCAGCATTTT. Protein product: CASSLWGQGNQPQHF. This chain joins TRBV27 and TRBJ1-5; weak D call: TRBD1 (5 bases). Germline values: CDR1 MNHEY, CDR2 SMNVEV (reference sequence). The V gene lost 1 base and the J gene lost 2 bases, with 9 bases spanning the gap. The CDR3 contains 15 residues.